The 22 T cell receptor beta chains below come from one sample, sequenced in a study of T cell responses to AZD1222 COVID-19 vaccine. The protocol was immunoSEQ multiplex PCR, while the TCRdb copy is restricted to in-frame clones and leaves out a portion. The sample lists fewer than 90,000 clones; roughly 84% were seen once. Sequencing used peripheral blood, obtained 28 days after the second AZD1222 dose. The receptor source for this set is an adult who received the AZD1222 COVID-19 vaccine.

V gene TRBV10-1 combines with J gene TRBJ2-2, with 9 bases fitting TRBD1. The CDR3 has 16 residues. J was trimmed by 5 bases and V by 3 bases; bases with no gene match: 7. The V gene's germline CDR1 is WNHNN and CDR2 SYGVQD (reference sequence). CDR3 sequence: CASSEWGQGPTGELFF. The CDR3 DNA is TGCGCCAGCAGTGAATGGGGACAGGGCCCTACCGGGGAGCTGTTTTTT.

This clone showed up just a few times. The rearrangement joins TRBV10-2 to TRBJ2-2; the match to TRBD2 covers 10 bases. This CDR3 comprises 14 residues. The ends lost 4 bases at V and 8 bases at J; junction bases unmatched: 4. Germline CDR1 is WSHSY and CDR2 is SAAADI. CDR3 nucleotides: TGCGCCAGCAGTGCACTAGCGGGGAAGGGGGAGCTGTTTTTT. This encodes CASSALAGKGELFF.

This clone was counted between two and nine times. The DNA of the CDR3 is TGTGCCAGCAGCTTGACCGGGACAGGGGGTTACACCTTC. It codes for CASSLTGTGGYTF. J is TRBJ1-2 and V is TRBV16; TRBD1 matches 11 bases. Unmatched junction bases numbered 7, after V lost 5 bases and J lost 11 bases. Germline loops: CDR1 KGHSY, CDR2 FQNENV. The CDR3 runs 13 residues.

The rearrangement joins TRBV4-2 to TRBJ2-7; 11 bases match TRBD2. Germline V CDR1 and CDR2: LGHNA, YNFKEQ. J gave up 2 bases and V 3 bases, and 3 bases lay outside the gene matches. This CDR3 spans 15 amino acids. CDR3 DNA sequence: TGTGCCAGCAGCCAGGGGACTAGCGGTACCTACGAGCAGTACTTC. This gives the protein CASSQGTSGTYEQYF.

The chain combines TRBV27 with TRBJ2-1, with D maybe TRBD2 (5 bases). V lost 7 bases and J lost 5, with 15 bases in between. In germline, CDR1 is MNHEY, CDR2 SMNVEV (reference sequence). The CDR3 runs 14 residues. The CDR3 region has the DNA TGTGCCAGCACTAGAGGGAGTTTGGACAATGAGCAGTTCTTC. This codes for CASTRGSLDNEQFF.

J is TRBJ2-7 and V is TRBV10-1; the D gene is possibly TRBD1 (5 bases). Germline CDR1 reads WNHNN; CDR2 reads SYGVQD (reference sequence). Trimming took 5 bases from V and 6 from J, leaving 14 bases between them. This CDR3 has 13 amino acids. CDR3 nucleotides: TGCGCCAGCAGTCAGAGTACAGGCGGCGAGCAGTACTTC. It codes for CASSQSTGGEQYF.

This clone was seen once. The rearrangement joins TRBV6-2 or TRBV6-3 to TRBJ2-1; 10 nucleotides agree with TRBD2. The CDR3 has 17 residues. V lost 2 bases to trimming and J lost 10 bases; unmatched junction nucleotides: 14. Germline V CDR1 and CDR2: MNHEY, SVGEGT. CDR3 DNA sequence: TGTGCCAGCAGTTACCCAGGAGCGGGAGGGCCTATGGGAGAGCAGTTCTTC. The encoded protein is CASSYPGAGGPMGEQFF.

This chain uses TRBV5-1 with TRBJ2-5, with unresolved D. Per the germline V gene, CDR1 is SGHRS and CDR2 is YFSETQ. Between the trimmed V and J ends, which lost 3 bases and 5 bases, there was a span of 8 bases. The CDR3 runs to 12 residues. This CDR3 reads CASSSLGETQYF. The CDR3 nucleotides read TGCGCCAGCAGCTCCTTAGGGGAGACCCAGTACTTC.

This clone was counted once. CDR3: CASSLGTGGGYSNQPQHF. DNA for the CDR3: TGTGCCAGCAGCTTAGGGACAGGGGGCGGCTATAGCAATCAGCCCCAGCATTTT. This chain uses TRBV7-2 with TRBJ1-5, with 11 bases identical to TRBD1. The CDR3 is 18 amino acids. In germline, CDR1 is SGHTA, CDR2 FQGNSA. Trimming removed 1 base from V and 0 bases from J; junction bases left unmatched: 5.

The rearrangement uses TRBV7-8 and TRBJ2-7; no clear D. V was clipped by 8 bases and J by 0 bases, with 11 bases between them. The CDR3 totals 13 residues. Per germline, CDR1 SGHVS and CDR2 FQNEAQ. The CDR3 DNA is TGTGCCAGCCGTCACAGTAACTCCTACGAGCAGTACTTC. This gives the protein CASRHSNSYEQYF.

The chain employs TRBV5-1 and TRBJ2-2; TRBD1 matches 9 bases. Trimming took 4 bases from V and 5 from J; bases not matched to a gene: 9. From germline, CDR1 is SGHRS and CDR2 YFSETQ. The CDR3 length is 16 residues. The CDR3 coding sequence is TGCGCCAGCAGCAGCCGGGACAGGGTGGGGACCGGGGAGCTGTTTTTT. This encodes CASSSRDRVGTGELFF.

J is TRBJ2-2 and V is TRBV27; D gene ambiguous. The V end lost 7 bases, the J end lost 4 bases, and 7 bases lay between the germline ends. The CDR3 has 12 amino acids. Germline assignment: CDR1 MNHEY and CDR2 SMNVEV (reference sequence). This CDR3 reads CASIDRTGELFF. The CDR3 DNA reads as TGTGCCAGCATAGACCGCACCGGGGAGCTGTTTTTT.

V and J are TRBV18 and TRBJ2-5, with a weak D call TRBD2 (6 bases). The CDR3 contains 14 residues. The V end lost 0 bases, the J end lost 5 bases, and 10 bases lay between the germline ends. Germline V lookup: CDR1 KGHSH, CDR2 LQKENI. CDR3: CASSPPRLEETQYF. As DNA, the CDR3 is TGTGCCAGCTCACCACCGAGACTAGAGGAGACCCAGTACTTC.

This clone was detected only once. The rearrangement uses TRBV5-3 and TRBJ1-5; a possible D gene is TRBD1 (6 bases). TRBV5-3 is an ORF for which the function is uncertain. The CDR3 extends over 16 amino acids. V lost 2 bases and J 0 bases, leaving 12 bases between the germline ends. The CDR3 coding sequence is TGTGCCAGAAGCTTCGAGACAGGTTATAGCAATCAGCCCCAGCATTTT. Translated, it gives CARSFETGYSNQPQHF.

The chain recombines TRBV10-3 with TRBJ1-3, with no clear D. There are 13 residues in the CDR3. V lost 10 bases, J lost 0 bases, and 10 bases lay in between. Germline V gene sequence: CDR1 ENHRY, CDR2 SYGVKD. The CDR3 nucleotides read TGTGCCAGCACTAGTCTCTCTGGAAACACCATATATTTT. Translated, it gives CASTSLSGNTIYF.

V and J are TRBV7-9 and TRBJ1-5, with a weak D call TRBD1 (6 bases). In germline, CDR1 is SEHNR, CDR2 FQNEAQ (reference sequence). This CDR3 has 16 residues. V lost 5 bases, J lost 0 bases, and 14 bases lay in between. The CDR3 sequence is CASSPTGIYSNQPQHF. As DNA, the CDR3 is TGTGCCAGCAGCCCGACAGGAATCTATAGCAATCAGCCCCAGCATTTT.

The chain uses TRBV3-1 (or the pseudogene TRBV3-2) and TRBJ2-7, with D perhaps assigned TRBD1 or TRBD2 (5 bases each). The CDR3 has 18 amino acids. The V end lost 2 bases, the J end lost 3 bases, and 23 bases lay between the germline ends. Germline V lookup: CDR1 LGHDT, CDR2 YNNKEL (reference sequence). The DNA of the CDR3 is TGTGCCAGCAGCCAACGACGATTTAAAAGGGGAGAGGACTACGAGCAGTACTTC. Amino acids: CASSQRRFKRGEDYEQYF.

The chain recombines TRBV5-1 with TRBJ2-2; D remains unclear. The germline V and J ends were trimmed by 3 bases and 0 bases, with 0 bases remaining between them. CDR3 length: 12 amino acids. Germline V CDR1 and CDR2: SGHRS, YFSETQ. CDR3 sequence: CASSSNTGELFF. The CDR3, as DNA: TGCGCCAGCAGCTCGAACACCGGGGAGCTGTTTTTT.

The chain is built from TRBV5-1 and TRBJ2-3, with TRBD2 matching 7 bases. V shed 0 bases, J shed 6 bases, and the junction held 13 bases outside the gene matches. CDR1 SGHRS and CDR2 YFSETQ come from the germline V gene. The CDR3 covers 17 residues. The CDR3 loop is CASSLDIAREGFDTQYF. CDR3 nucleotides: TGCGCCAGCAGCTTGGACATTGCGAGGGAGGGGTTCGATACGCAGTATTTT.

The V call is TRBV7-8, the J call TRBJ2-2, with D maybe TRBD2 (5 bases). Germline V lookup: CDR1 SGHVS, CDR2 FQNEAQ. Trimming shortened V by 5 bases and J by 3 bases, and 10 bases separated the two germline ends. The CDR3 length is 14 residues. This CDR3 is CASSRERYTGELFF. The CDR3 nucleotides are TGTGCCAGCAGCCGAGAGCGGTACACCGGGGAGCTGTTTTTT. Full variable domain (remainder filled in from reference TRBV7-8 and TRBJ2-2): GAGVSQSPRYKVAKRGQDVALRCDPISGHVSLFWYQQALGQGPEFLTYFQNEAQLDKSGLPSDRFFAERPEGSVSTLKIQRTQQEDSAVYLCASSRERYTGELFFGEGSRLTVL.

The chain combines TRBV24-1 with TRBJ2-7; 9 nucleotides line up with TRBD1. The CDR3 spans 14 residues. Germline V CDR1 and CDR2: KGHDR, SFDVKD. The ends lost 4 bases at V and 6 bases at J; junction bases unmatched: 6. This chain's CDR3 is CATSDTGTGTEQYF. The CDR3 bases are TGTGCCACCAGTGACACCGGGACAGGGACCGAGCAGTACTTC.

CDR3 sequence reads: CASSLSAGGLNQPQHF. The CDR3 coding sequence is TGTGCCAGCAGCTTATCCGCAGGGGGACTCAATCAGCCCCAGCATTTT. The chain combines TRBV7-2 with TRBJ1-5, with 7 bases that match TRBD1. There are 16 residues in the CDR3. Germline loops: CDR1 SGHTA, CDR2 FQGNSA. V lost 2 bases and J lost 3; bases outside the gene matches: 7.